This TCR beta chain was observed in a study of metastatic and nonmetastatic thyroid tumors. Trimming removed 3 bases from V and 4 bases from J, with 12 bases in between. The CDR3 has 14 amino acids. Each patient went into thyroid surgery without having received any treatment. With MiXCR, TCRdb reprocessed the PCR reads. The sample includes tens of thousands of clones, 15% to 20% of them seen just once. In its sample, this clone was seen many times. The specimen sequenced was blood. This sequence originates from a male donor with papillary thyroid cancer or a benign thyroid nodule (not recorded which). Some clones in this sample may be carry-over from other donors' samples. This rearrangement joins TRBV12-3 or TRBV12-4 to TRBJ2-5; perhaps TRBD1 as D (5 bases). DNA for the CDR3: TGTGCCAGCAGTTTTCTGACAGATCGAGAGACCCAGTACTTC. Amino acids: CASSFLTDRETQYF.